This T cell receptor beta chain was recorded in a study of blood T cells in healthy people across ages. The overall study: Per two T cells, about one barcoded beta molecule was captured through template switching.

On this clonotype: This could be a read error, since a much larger clone is one nucleotide away.

The CDR3 is 14 residues long. Combining a sample-barcoded 5' primer with a J-beta primer mix, a second PCR ran for roughly 6 to 11 cycles. Carrying 12 random nucleotides, a template-switch adaptor labeled each individual cDNA molecule. TCRdb independently ran MiXCR on the 5' RACE reads; one entry per CDR3 protein. The sample yields fewer than 900,000 distinct CDR3 sequences, roughly 50% seen once. Sequencing input: blood. V gene TRBV12-3 or TRBV12-4 combines with J gene TRBJ2-5; the D gene is possibly TRBD1 (6 bases). The last part of the DNA fits TRBJ2-7 better; the J call may be wrong. The TCR was taken from a woman aged 60 to 75 in good health. CDR3 amino acids: CASSSSSRGGEQYF. For the CDR3, the DNA is TGTGCCAGCAGTTCATCATCCAGGGGTGGCGAGCAGTACTTC.